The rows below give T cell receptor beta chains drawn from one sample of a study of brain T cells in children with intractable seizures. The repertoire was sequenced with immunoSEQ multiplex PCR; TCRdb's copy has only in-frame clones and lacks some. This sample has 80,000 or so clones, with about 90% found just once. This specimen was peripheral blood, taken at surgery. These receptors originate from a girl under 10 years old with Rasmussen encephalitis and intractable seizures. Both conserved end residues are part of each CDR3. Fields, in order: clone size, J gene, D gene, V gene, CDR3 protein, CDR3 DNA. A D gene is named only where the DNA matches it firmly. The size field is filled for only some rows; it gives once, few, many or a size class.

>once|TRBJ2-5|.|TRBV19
CASSSRKLGAETQYF
TGTGCCAGTAGTTCCAGAAAACTAGGGGCTGAGACCCAGTACTTC
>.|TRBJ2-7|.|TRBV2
CASSELAGRLYEQYF
TGTGCCAGCAGTGAATTAGCTGGGCGTCTCTACGAGCAGTACTTC
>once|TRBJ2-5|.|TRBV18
CASSRGLQETQYF
TGTGCCAGCTCAAGGGGCCTCCAAGAGACCCAGTACTTC
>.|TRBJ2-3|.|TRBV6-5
CASRIAKGTQYF
TGTGCCAGCAGGATTGCCAAGGGCACGCAGTATTTT
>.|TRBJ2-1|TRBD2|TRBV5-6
CASSFRTSGRYNEQFF
TGTGCCAGCAGCTTCCGGACTAGCGGTAGATACAATGAGCAGTTCTTC
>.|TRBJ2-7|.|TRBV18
CASMVTRSYEQYF
TGTGCCAGCATGGTTACGAGGTCCTACGAGCAGTACTTC
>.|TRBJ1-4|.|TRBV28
CASTATNEKLFF
TGTGCCAGCACTGCAACTAATGAAAAACTGTTTTTT
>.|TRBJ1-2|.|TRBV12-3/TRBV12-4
CASSRTGPRGYTF
TGTGCCAGCAGCCGGACGGGACCGAGGGGCTACACCTTC
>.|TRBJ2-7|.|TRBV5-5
CASSPRNGISYEQYF
TGTGCCAGCAGCCCGAGAAATGGGATCTCCTACGAGCAGTACTTC
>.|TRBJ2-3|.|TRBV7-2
CASSRPGDTQYF
TGTGCCAGCAGCCGACCGGGAGATACGCAGTATTTT
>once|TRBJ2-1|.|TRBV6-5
CASSSGSGQFF
TGTGCCAGCTCTTCCGGCTCGGGGCAGTTCTTC
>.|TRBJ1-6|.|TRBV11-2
CASNPSEGYNSPLHF
TGTGCCAGCAACCCATCCGAAGGGTATAATTCACCCCTCCACTTT
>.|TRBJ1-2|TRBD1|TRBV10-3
CAINPDRGVDGYTF
TGTGCCATCAACCCTGACAGGGGGGTGGACGGCTACACCTTC
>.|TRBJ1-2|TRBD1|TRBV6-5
CASSYRGQFYGYTF
TGTGCCAGCAGTTACAGGGGACAGTTCTATGGCTACACCTTC
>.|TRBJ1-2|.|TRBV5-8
CASSLSRISGYTF
TGTGCCAGCAGCCTTTCCCGGATCAGCGGCTACACCTTC
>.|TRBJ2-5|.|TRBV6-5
CASIGETQYF
TGTGCCAGCATAGGGGAGACCCAGTACTTC
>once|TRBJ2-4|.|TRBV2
CASNGLSKNIQYF
TGTGCCAGCAACGGACTGTCCAAAAACATTCAGTACTTC
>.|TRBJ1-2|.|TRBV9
CASSVGAESYYGYTF
TGTGCCAGCAGCGTAGGCGCGGAGTCCTACTATGGCTACACCTTC
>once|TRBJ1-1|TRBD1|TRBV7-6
CASSLRTGGNTEAFF
TGTGCCAGCAGCCTGAGGACAGGGGGTAACACTGAAGCTTTCTTT
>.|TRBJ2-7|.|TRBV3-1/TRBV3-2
CASSHLGGISYEQYF
TGTGCCAGCAGCCACTTAGGGGGGATCTCCTACGAGCAGTACTTC
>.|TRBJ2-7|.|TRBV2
CASSATSPVSYEQYF
TGTGCCAGCAGTGCGACATCTCCCGTCTCCTACGAGCAGTACTTC
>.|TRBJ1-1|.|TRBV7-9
CASSTRPPENEAFF
TGTGCCAGCAGCACGCGGCCCCCCGAGAATGAAGCTTTCTTT
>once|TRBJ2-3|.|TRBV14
CASSQGTLSTDTQYF
TGTGCCAGCAGCCAAGGGACCCTTAGCACAGATACGCAGTATTTT
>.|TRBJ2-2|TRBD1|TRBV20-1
CSASGGQGKGGELFF
TGCAGTGCTAGTGGGGGACAGGGTAAAGGCGGGGAGCTGTTTTTT
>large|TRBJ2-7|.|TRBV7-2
CASSPAVGGYEQYF
TGTGCCAGCAGCCCGGCTGTGGGGGGCTACGAGCAGTACTTC
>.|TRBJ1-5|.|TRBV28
CASSSHTTGYNQPQHF
TGTGCCAGCAGTTCTCATACTACAGGTTACAATCAGCCCCAGCATTTT
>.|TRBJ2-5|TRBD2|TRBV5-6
CASSLTRSGGGTQYF
TGTGCCAGCAGCCTCACCAGGTCGGGAGGGGGGACCCAGTACTTC
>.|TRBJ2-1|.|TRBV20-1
CSARDGNEQFF
TGCAGTGCTAGAGACGGGAATGAGCAGTTCTTC
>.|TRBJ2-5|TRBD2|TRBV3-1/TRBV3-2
CASSQGGRAGQETQYF
TGTGCCAGCAGCCAAGGTGGGAGGGCGGGTCAAGAGACCCAGTACTTC
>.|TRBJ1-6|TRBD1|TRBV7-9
CASSLGQGSSSPLHF
TGTGCCAGCAGCTTAGGACAGGGGTCTAGTTCACCCCTCCACTTT
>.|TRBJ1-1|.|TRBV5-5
CASSFWPGEAFF
TGTGCCAGCAGCTTTTGGCCGGGAGAAGCTTTCTTT
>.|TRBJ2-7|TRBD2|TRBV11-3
CASSTSGMPYEQYF
TGTGCCAGCAGCACTAGCGGGATGCCCTACGAGCAGTACTTC
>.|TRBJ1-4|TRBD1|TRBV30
CAWGDRAVANEKLFF
TGTGCCTGGGGGGACAGGGCAGTAGCTAATGAAAAACTGTTTTTT
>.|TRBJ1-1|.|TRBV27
CASSLGAGRTEAFF
TGTGCCAGCAGTTTGGGGGCCGGGAGGACTGAAGCTTTCTTT
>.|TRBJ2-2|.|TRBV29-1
CSVEEGPGGLFF
TGCAGCGTTGAAGAAGGGCCGGGCGGGCTGTTTTTT
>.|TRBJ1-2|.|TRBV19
CASSPTRDDGYTF
TGTGCCAGTAGTCCAACTCGGGATGATGGCTACACCTTC